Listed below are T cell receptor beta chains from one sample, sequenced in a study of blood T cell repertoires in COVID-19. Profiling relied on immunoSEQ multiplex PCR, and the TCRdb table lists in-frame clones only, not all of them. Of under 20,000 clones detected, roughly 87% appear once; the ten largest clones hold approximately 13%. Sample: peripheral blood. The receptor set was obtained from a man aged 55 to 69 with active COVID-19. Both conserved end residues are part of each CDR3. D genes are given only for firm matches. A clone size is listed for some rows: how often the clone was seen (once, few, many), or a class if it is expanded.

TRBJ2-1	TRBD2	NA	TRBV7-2	TGTGCCAGCAGCCCGGGGCGGGGGGTAACCTACAATGAGCAGTTCTTC	CASSPGRGVTYNEQFF
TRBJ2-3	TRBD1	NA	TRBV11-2	TGTGCCAGCAGCCTAGACCAGGGGGCCAAACCGACGCAGTATTTT	CASSLDQGAKPTQYF
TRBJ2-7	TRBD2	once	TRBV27	TGTGCCAGCAGGCTAGCGGGGCAATACGAGCAGTACTTC	CASRLAGQYEQYF
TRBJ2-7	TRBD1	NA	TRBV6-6	TGTGCCAGCAGTTACGGGACAGGGGGCGCCGAGCAGTACTTC	CASSYGTGGAEQYF
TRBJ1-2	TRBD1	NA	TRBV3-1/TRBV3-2	TGTGCCAGCAGCCAAACTCCGGGACAGGGGACCTATGGCTACACCTTC	CASSQTPGQGTYGYTF
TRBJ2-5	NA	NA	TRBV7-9	TGTGCCAGCAGCTTATACGAAGAGCAAGAGACCCAGTACTTC	CASSLYEEQETQYF
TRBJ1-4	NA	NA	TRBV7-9	TGTGCCAGCAGCTTAGGGGGGCGACTTAATGAAAAACTGTTTTTT	CASSLGGRLNEKLFF
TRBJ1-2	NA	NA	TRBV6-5	TGTGCCAGCAGTTCAGGGGAGGGCAGCTATGGCTACACCTTC	CASSSGEGSYGYTF
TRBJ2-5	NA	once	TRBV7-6	TGTGCCAGCAGCCTGGGGACAGCCGGGGGACAAGAGACCCAGTACTTC	CASSLGTAGGQETQYF
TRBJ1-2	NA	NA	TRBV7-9	TGTGCCAGCAGCTCCATAGGAAGTGGCGGGGGCTACACCTTC	CASSSIGSGGGYTF
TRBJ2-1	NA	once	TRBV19	TGTGCCAGTAGCTTGTCAGGGGCCCACAGTTCGAGCTCCTACAATGAGCAGTTCTTC	CASSLSGAHSSSSYNEQFF
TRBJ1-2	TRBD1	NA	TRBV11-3	TGTGCCAGCAGCCGGCACGCAGGGGGCCGTGGCTACACCTTC	CASSRHAGGRGYTF
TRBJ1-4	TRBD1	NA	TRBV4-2	TGTGCCAGCAGCCAGACCAGGGGGCGCGATGAAAAACTGTTTTTT	CASSQTRGRDEKLFF
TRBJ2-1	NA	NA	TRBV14	TGTGCCAGCAGACCCTTGGAGTTGTACAATGAGCAGTTCTTC	CASRPLELYNEQFF
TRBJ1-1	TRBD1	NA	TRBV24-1	TGTGCCACCGGACAGGGGAACACTGAAGCTTTCTTT	CATGQGNTEAFF
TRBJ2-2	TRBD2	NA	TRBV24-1	TGTGCCACCAGTTCCCCACCCGGGACTAGCGTTGCCACCGGGGAGCTGTTTTTT	CATSSPPGTSVATGELFF
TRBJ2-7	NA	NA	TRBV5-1	TGCGCCAGCAGCTTAGGACAGCCGAAGTACGAGCAGTACTTC	CASSLGQPKYEQYF
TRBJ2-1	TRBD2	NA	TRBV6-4	TGTGCCAGCCAGAGACTAGCGGCGACTAATGAGCAGTTCTTC	CASQRLAATNEQFF
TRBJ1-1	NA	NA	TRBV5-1	TGCGCCAGCAGCTTGGACAGGGTGAACACTGAAGCTTTCTTT	CASSLDRVNTEAFF
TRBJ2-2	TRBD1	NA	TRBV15	TGTGCCACCAGCAGAGGGACAGGGGACACCGGGGAGCTGTTTTTT	CATSRGTGDTGELFF
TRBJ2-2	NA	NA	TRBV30	TGTGCCTGGACCCGGACTCTGAACACCGGGGAGCTGTTTTTT	CAWTRTLNTGELFF
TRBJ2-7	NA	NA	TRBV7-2	TGTGCCAGCAGCTTAGAGGGGAGGGGGTTTATATACGAGCAGTACTTC	CASSLEGRGFIYEQYF
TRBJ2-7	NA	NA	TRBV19	TGTGCCAGTAGTATCAGTCATGGGGGGGCACCCTACGAGCAGTACTTC	CASSISHGGAPYEQYF
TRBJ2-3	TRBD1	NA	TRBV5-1	TGCGCCAGCAGCCTAGACAGGGCAGCAGATACGCAGTATTTT	CASSLDRAADTQYF
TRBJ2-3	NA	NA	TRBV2	TGTGCCAGCCCGGTGGCGGGTAGGTCAGATACGCAGTATTTT	CASPVAGRSDTQYF
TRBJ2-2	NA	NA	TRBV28	TGTGCCAGCAGAACCGCGGGCGGGGAGCTGTTTTTT	CASRTAGGELFF
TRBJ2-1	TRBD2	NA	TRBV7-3	TGTGCCAGCAGCTCATACAGAGCGGGGGGGCCACACAATGAGCAGTTCTTC	CASSSYRAGGPHNEQFF
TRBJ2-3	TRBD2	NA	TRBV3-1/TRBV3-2	TGTGCCAGCAGCCCAGCGACTAGCGGACTTGGTCGCACAGATACGCAGTATTTT	CASSPATSGLGRTDTQYF
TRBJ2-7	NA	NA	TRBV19	TGTGCCAGTAGTATAACCCCTCCCCAACTATCCCCGTCCCCCTACGAGCAGTACTTC	CASSITPPQLSPSPYEQYF
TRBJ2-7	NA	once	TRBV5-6	TGTGCCAGCAGCCTGGGGATGCGGGGTGGGTGGTACGAGCAGTACTTC	CASSLGMRGGWYEQYF
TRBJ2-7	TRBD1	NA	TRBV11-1	TGTGCCAGCAGCACTTGGGACAGGGCCTACGAGCAGTACTTC	CASSTWDRAYEQYF
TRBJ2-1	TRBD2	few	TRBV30	TGTGCCTGGAGTGAGCGGGAGTTAGTGCGTAATGAGCAGTTCTTC	CAWSERELVRNEQFF
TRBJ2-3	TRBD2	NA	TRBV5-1	TGCGCCAGCATCAAAGGCGGGCTAGCGGGGCCAGATACGCAGTATTTT	CASIKGGLAGPDTQYF
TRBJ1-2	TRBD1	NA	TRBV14	TGTGCCAGCAGCCAAGACAGGGGGCTAGGCTACACCTTC	CASSQDRGLGYTF
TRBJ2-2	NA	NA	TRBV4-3	TGCGCCAGCAGCCGGCGTAGACGCGGCGGGGAGCTGTTTTTT	CASSRRRRGGELFF
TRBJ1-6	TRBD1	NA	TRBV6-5	TGTGCCAGCAGTCGGGACAGGGCAGATTCACCCCTCCACTTT	CASSRDRADSPLHF
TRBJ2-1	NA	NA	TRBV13	TGTGCCAGCATGATCAGGGACTACAATGAGCAGTTCTTC	CASMIRDYNEQFF
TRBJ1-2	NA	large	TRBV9	TGTGCCAGCAGTAAAATAAAGGTCCAGGGGTTATTATCGAACTATGGCTACACCTTC	CASSKIKVQGLLSNYGYTF